This passage covers 25 T cell receptor beta chains from one sample sequenced in a study of blood T cells in healthy people across ages. Sample-barcoded 5' priming and a J-beta primer mix drove a second PCR of roughly 6 to 12 cycles. TCRdb redid the calling of the 5' RACE reads with MiXCR, one entry per CDR3 protein. The sample gives 780,000 or so distinct CDR3 sequences, around 50% of which show up once; approximately 24% is in the top ten. The material sequenced was blood. Source of these receptors: a man in his forties in good health.

CDR3 protein: CASSPPRTGKNIQYF. CDR3 in DNA: TGTGCCAGCAGCCCCCCCCGGACAGGGAAAAACATTCAGTACTTC. V usage is TRBV7-8 and J usage is TRBJ2-4; 8 bases are shared with TRBD1. With V trimmed by 5 bases and J by 4 bases, 7 bases remained unmatched. The CDR3 has 15 amino acids. CDR1 SGHVS and CDR2 FQNEAQ come from the germline V gene.

In nucleotides, the CDR3 is TGCAGTGCTAGAGTCCCCGGGCAGATAAATGAGCAGTTCTTC. The encoded protein is CSARVPGQINEQFF. The genes are TRBV20-1 and TRBJ2-1; D not resolved. Between the trimmed V and J ends, which lost 1 base and 7 bases, there was a span of 14 bases. Germline V CDR1 and CDR2: DFQATT, SNEGSKA (reference sequence). This CDR3 has 14 amino acids.

The chain carries TRBV12-3 or TRBV12-4 and TRBJ2-7, with D perhaps matching TRBD1 (5 bases). The CDR3 covers 14 residues. Deletions cut 6 bases from V and 0 bases from J, with 12 bases between. Here the CDR3 DNA reads TGTGCCAGCAGCCAACAGGAGAGCTCCTACGAGCAGTACTTC. Translated, it gives CASSQQESSYEQYF.

The chain recombines TRBV30 with TRBJ1-2; D is unclear. Germline CDR1 is GTSNPN and CDR2 is SVGIG (reference sequence). The V gene lost 3 bases and the J gene lost 4 bases, with 12 bases spanning the gap. CDR3 length equals 13 residues. CDR3 sequence: CAWSQSIFYGYTF. As DNA, the CDR3 is TGTGCCTGGAGCCAGAGTATCTTCTATGGCTACACCTTC.

The chain joins TRBV28 to TRBJ1-1; perhaps TRBD1 as D (5 bases). V was shortened by 7 bases and J by 3 bases, with 12 bases between the two germline ends. CDR3 length: 13 amino acids. CDR1 is MDHEN and CDR2 is SYDVKM in the germline V gene. CDR3 sequence (DNA): TGTGCCAGCACCGAGGGAGGGGACACTGAAGCTTTCTTT. Amino acids: CASTEGGDTEAFF.

This clonotype occurred a few times. The V and J genes are TRBV7-2 and TRBJ1-6, with D unresolved. Trimming left V 5 bases short and J 7 bases short, with 15 bases between. Germline CDR1 is SGHTA and CDR2 is FQGNSA. This CDR3 comprises 15 residues. Written as DNA, the CDR3 is TGTGCCAGCAGCCAATCGGACGGGAGAAATTCACCCCTCCACTTT. It encodes CASSQSDGRNSPLHF.

The chain uses TRBV5-4 and TRBJ1-1, with TRBD1 as a possible D gene (6 bases). This CDR3 comprises 16 residues. V lost 1 base, J lost 3 bases, and 16 bases lay in between. From germline, CDR1 is SGHNT and CDR2 YYREEE (reference sequence). In nucleotides, the CDR3 is TGTGCCAGCAGCTTGCCGGGGGGCCGAGGGGACACTGAAGCTTTCTTT. It codes for CASSLPGGRGDTEAFF.

This clonotype is a singleton in its sample. The chain couples TRBV27 to TRBJ2-3; the match to TRBD1 covers 10 bases. The trim removed 6 bases at V and 2 bases at J, leaving 8 bases unmatched. The CDR3 has 16 residues. The germline CDR1 and CDR2 sequences are MNHEY and SMNVEV (reference sequence). The DNA of the CDR3 is TGTGCCAGCAGGGGGACAGGGGCTTTTTCCACAGATACGCAGTATTTT. Translated, it gives CASRGTGAFSTDTQYF.

This sequence joins TRBV4-3 and TRBJ2-5; 7 bases are shared with TRBD1. This CDR3 is 17 amino acids long. The V gene's germline CDR1 is LGHNA and CDR2 YSLEER. Trimming removed 0 bases from V and 7 bases from J; junction bases left unmatched: 14. The CDR3 loop reads CASSQDVPTGTDGTQYF. CDR3 bases: TGCGCCAGCAGCCAAGATGTCCCGACAGGGACCGACGGGACCCAGTACTTC.

This clonotype was detected a few times. The rearrangement joins TRBV3-1 to TRBJ2-6; 8 nucleotides agree with TRBD2. CDR1 and CDR2 from the germline V gene are LGHDT and YNNKEL (reference sequence). J gave up 0 bases and V 1 base, and 5 bases lay outside the gene matches. This CDR3 comprises 18 residues. CDR3 sequence reads: CASSQGSGGPSGANVLTF. The CDR3 nucleotides are TGTGCCAGCAGCCAAGGGAGCGGGGGTCCCTCTGGGGCCAACGTCCTGACTTTC.

This clonotype has a handful of counts. The chain carries TRBV5-1 and TRBJ2-1, with D hard to call. The CDR3 loop spans 14 amino acids. Germline V gene sequence: CDR1 SGHRS, CDR2 YFSETQ. V lost 4 bases and J lost 6, with 14 bases in between. The CDR3: CASSQTRAPNEQFF. DNA of the CDR3: TGCGCCAGCAGCCAAACTCGGGCCCCCAATGAGCAGTTCTTC.

The chain joins TRBV6-5 to TRBJ2-1; 9 bases map to TRBD2. The germline CDR1 and CDR2 sequences are MNHEY and SVGAGI. The CDR3 loop spans 15 amino acids. Trimming at V came to 6 bases and at J to 13 bases, leaving 16 bases not matched to a gene. The CDR3 nucleotides read TGTGCCAGCAGACCACCGGGACTAGCAGTCGAGACCCAGTTCTTC. It encodes CASRPPGLAVETQFF.

In DNA, the CDR3 is TGTGCCAGCACACCGGGACTAGCGGGGTTGGGCACAGATACGCAGTATTTT. It encodes CASTPGLAGLGTDTQYF. J is TRBJ2-3 and V is TRBV27; TRBD2 matches at 13 bases. The V segment lost 7 bases and the J segment 1 base; nucleotides outside the gene matches: 8. The CDR3 consists of 17 residues. Germline loops: CDR1 MNHEY, CDR2 SMNVEV (reference sequence).

The V call is TRBV9, the J call TRBJ2-1; D is uncertain. The V end lost 0 bases, the J end lost 1 base, and 8 bases lay between the germline ends. The CDR3 totals 15 residues. Per the germline V gene, CDR1 is SGDLS and CDR2 is YYNGEE. The CDR3 nucleotides are TGTGCCAGCAGCGTAGCCGCGAGATCCTACAATGAGCAGTTCTTC. The encoded protein is CASSVAARSYNEQFF.

This rearrangement joins TRBV29-1 to TRBJ1-2, with D hard to call. V lost 5 bases and J lost 4, with 11 bases in between. The CDR3 has 12 amino acids. Germline-derived CDR1 and CDR2 are SQVTM and ANQGSEA. The CDR3 loop reads CSVLFGRYGYTF. CDR3 nucleotides: TGCAGCGTTCTGTTCGGCCGCTATGGCTACACCTTC. Complete variable domain (other parts from reference TRBV29-1 and TRBJ1-2): SAVISQKPSRDICQRGTSLTIQCQVDSQVTMMFWYRQQPGQSLTLIATANQGSEATYESGFVIDKFPISRPNLTFSTLTVSNMSPEDSSIYLCSVLFGRYGYTFGSGTRLTVV.

The CDR3: CASSYLRDNEQFF. DNA for the CDR3: TGCGCCAGCAGCTACCTACGGGACAATGAGCAGTTCTTC. The chain joins TRBV5-1 to TRBJ2-1; D is undetermined. In germline, CDR1 is SGHRS, CDR2 YFSETQ. V shed 3 bases and J shed 5 bases, with 9 bases lying between them. The CDR3 extends over 13 amino acids.

This rearrangement joins TRBV5-4 to TRBJ2-7; D perhaps matches TRBD1 (5 bases). Germline V gives CDR1 SGHNT, CDR2 YYREEE (reference sequence). With 2 bases removed from V and 0 bases from J, the gap between germline ends came to 9 bases. This CDR3 comprises 14 residues. Here the CDR3 DNA reads TGTGCCAGCAGCTTAGGGGCGGACTCCTACGAGCAGTACTTC. Its translation: CASSLGADSYEQYF.

A single count supports this clonotype. This chain connects TRBV3-1 to TRBJ1-2; 8 bases fit TRBD1. Germline V CDR1 and CDR2: LGHDT, YNNKEL (reference sequence). The CDR3 consists of 15 residues. V trimming: 4 bases; J trimming: 7 bases; junction bases outside the gene matches: 11. CDR3: CASSPRGQESRGYTF. CDR3 nucleotide sequence: TGTGCCAGCAGCCCAAGGGGACAGGAGAGCCGTGGCTACACCTTC.

The CDR3 loop reads CASSLVGQGEITDTQYF. CDR3 DNA sequence: TGTGCCAGCAGCTTGGTAGGACAGGGGGAGATCACAGATACGCAGTATTTT. The gene calls are TRBV5-5 and TRBJ2-3; 10 bases fit TRBD1. Germline V lookup: CDR1 SGHKS, CDR2 YYEKEE (reference sequence). V shed 0 bases, J shed 2 bases, and the junction held 6 bases outside the gene matches. This CDR3 has 17 residues.

This chain joins TRBV20-1 and TRBJ2-3, with D perhaps given as TRBD1 or TRBD2 (5 bases each). The CDR3 loop spans 15 amino acids. Trimming took off 7 bases at V and 2 bases at J, with 19 bases between the two ends. The germline V gene has CDR1 DFQATT and CDR2 SNEGSKA (reference sequence). The CDR3 here is CSVHRDPRVTDTQYF. The CDR3 bases are TGCAGTGTCCACCGGGACCCCCGGGTCACAGATACGCAGTATTTT.

This clonotype was recorded only once. This rearrangement joins TRBV5-1 to TRBJ2-5; a weak D match, TRBD2 (5 bases). The CDR3 loop spans 13 amino acids. V gave up 2 bases and J gave up 7 bases, with 12 bases separating them. The germline gives CDR1 SGHRS, CDR2 YFSETQ. CDR3 protein: CASSLTDRGTQYF. CDR3 bases: TGCGCCAGCAGCTTAACAGACCGGGGGACCCAGTACTTC.

Note on this clonotype: Lacking the conserved final phenylalanine or tryptophan, this CDR3 likely reflects a read error. V and J are TRBV6-2 or TRBV6-3 and TRBJ2-5; no clear D. Trimming shortened V by 2 bases and J by 1 base, and 2 bases separated the two germline ends. This CDR3 has 12 amino acids. Germline CDR1 reads MNHEY; CDR2 reads SVGEGT. Here the CDR3 reads CASSYRQETQYY. The CDR3 DNA is TGTGCCAGCAGTTACCGCCAAGAGACCCAGTACTAC.

This chain connects TRBV3-1 to TRBJ2-1; 8 bases match TRBD2. Trimming at V came to 2 bases and at J to 10 bases, leaving 4 bases not matched to a gene. CDR3 length: 13 amino acids. Germline V gives CDR1 LGHDT, CDR2 YNNKEL (reference sequence). The CDR3 here is CASSQSVAGEQFF. The DNA for the CDR3 is TGTGCCAGCAGCCAAAGCGTAGCGGGGGAGCAGTTCTTC.

This clonotype was detected only a few times. The J gene is TRBJ2-7, the V gene TRBV11-2, with unresolved D. The CDR3 extends over 16 amino acids. The germline gives CDR1 SGHAT, CDR2 FQNNGV. Trimming shortened V by 5 bases and J by 0 bases, and 17 bases separated the two germline ends. In DNA form, the CDR3 reads TGTGCCAGCAGCAAACGGGTCGGCAGCAACTCCTACGAGCAGTACTTC. This codes for CASSKRVGSNSYEQYF.

The chain links TRBV10-3 to TRBJ2-4; TRBD1 aligns across 7 bases. Germline V gene lookup returns CDR1 ENHRY and CDR2 SYGVKD. CDR3 length equals 17 residues. The V segment lost 0 bases and the J segment 2 bases; nucleotides outside the gene matches: 7. The CDR3 loop is CAISESRAGGSKNIQYF. In DNA form, the CDR3 reads TGTGCCATCAGTGAGTCGAGGGCAGGGGGATCCAAAAACATTCAGTACTTC.